These 9 T cell receptor beta chains originate from one sample sequenced in a study of cytomegalovirus exposure and HLA in healthy donors. Use of 60 Vbeta and 13 Jbeta primers characterized the PCR. Libraries were prepared by immunoSEQ multiplex PCR; TCRdb keeps only in-frame clonotypes and omits some of them. The sample yields some 130,000 clones, 79% seen once. Sequenced: PBMCs. Receptor source: a man aged 18 to 30 in good health and CMV-seronegative.

The genes are TRBV19 and TRBJ2-1; D might be TRBD1 (6 bases). The germline gives CDR1 LNHDA, CDR2 SQIVND (reference sequence). The CDR3 spans 14 residues. V lost 4 bases and J lost 6, with 13 bases in between. The CDR3 coding sequence is TGTGCCAGTAGTACCAGGGGTTCAAGCAATGAGCAGTTCTTC. This encodes CASSTRGSSNEQFF. The full variable domain, with the rest looked up from reference TRBV19 and TRBJ2-1, is DGGITQSPKYLFRKEGQNVTLSCEQNLNHDAMYWYRQDPGQGLRLIYYSQIVNDFQKGDIAEGYSVSREKKESFPLTVTSAQKNPTAFYLCASSTRGSSNEQFFGPGTRLTVL.

V gene TRBV19 combines with J gene TRBJ2-2; 9 bases line up with TRBD1. V shed 5 bases and J 6 bases; nucleotides not matched to a gene: 7. The CDR3 covers 15 residues. Looked up from germline, CDR1 is LNHDA and CDR2 is SQIVND (reference sequence). CDR3 in amino acids: CASSPAGQGPGELFF. In DNA, the CDR3 is TGTGCCAGTAGTCCAGCGGGACAGGGCCCCGGGGAGCTGTTTTTT.

With regard to this clone: One end of the junction is discordant with germline, which a read error may explain. The chain carries TRBV7-7 and TRBJ2-5; 16 bases agree with TRBD2. Germline CDR1 SSHAT, CDR2 FNYEAQ (reference sequence). The CDR3 is 20 amino acids. The DNA for the CDR3 is TGTGCTAGCACCCCTCAACCGGGACTAGCGGGAGGGCCTCCAAGAAAGACCCAGTACTTC. This sequence encodes CASTPQPGLAGGPPRKTQYF.

The chain joins TRBV7-3 to TRBJ1-5, with D perhaps matching TRBD1 (6 bases). This CDR3 is built from 15 residues. The germline gives CDR1 SGHTA, CDR2 FQGTGA. Trimming stripped 5 bases from V and 3 bases from J, with 14 bases between. CDR3 coding DNA: TGTGCCAGCAGCCGAACAGGGAACGCCAATCAGCCCCAGCATTTT. Its protein product is CASSRTGNANQPQHF.

The chain recombines TRBV30 with TRBJ2-3, with 7 bases aligning to TRBD2. The germline gives CDR1 GTSNPN, CDR2 SVGIG (reference sequence). V dropped 5 bases and J dropped 4; count of bases not matched to a gene: 9. The CDR3 sequence is 14 residues long. The CDR3 loop is CAWATWGGPDTQYF. Here the CDR3 DNA reads TGTGCCTGGGCCACTTGGGGAGGGCCAGATACGCAGTATTTT.

V is TRBV11-3 and J is TRBJ2-2; TRBD2 agrees at 9 bases. This CDR3 spans 15 amino acids. In germline, CDR1 is SGHNT, CDR2 YENEEA. J was trimmed by 4 bases and V by 5 bases; bases with no gene match: 5. CDR3 amino acids: CASSPLAGPTGELFF. In DNA form, the CDR3 reads TGTGCCAGCAGCCCCCTAGCGGGACCCACCGGGGAGCTGTTTTTT.

The chain joins TRBV27 to TRBJ2-1, with 7 bases lining up with TRBD2. The V segment lost 2 bases and the J segment 5 bases; nucleotides outside the gene matches: 3. This CDR3 has 14 amino acids. Germline V gives CDR1 MNHEY, CDR2 SMNVEV (reference sequence). CDR3 nucleotides: TGTGCCAGCAGTTTAACTAGCGCTAACAATGAGCAGTTCTTC. It yields the protein CASSLTSANNEQFF.

The table lists this clone with a count of one. A read error may produce the germline difference seen at one junction end. This rearrangement joins TRBV7-9 to TRBJ2-1, with a possible D match to TRBD1 (6 bases). The germline V gene has CDR1 SEHNR and CDR2 FQNEAQ (reference sequence). CDR3 length equals 16 residues. The CDR3 region is CSSSLSPRGGSNEQFF. DNA for the CDR3: TGTTCCAGCAGCTTATCTCCGAGAGGGGGTAGCAATGAGCAGTTCTTC.

The chain joins TRBV4-3 to TRBJ2-1; D ambiguous. Germline V gene data show CDR1 as LGHNA and CDR2 as YSLEER. The V end was cut by 0 bases, the J end by 0 bases, with 9 bases between. This CDR3 region has 16 residues. The CDR3 region is CASSQDLRGSYNEQFF. The CDR3 nucleotides read TGCGCCAGCAGCCAAGACCTCCGAGGCTCCTACAATGAGCAGTTCTTC.